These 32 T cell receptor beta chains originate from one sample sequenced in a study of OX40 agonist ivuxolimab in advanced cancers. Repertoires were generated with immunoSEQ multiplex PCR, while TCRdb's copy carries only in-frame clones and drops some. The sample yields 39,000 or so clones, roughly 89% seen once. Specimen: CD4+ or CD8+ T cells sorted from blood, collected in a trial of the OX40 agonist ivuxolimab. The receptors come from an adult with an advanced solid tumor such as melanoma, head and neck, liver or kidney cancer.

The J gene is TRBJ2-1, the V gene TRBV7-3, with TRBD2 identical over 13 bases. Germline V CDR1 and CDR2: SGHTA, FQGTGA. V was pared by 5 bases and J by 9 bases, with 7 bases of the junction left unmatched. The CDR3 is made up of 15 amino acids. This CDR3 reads CASSPGLAGAAEQFF. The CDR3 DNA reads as TGTGCCAGCAGCCCCGGACTAGCGGGAGCGGCTGAGCAGTTCTTC. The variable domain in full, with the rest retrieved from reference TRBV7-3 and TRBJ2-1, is GAGVSQTPSNKVTEKGKYVELRCDPISGHTALYWYRQSLGQGPEFLIYFQGTGAADDSGLPNDRFFAVRPEGSVSTLKIQRTERGDSAVYLCASSPGLAGAAEQFFGPGTRLTVL.

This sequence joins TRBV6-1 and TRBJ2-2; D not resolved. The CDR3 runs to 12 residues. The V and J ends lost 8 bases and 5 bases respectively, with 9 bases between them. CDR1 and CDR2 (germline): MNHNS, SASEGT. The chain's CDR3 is CASSATTGELFF. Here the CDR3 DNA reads TGTGCCAGCTCCGCCACTACCGGGGAGCTGTTTTTT.

The CDR3 loop reads CASSPGQGFQPQHF. Written as DNA, the CDR3 is TGTGCCAGCAGCCCGGGACAGGGGTTCCAGCCCCAGCATTTT. The V call is TRBV2, the J call TRBJ1-5; 10 bases fit TRBD1. V gave up 6 bases and J gave up 7 bases; unmatched junction bases: 6. Germline assignment: CDR1 SNHLY and CDR2 FYNNEI. There are 14 residues in the CDR3.

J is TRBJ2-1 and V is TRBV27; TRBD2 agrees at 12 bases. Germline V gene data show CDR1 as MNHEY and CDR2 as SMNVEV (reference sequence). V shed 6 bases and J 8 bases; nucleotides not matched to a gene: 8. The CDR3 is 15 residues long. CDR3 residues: CASRRLAGDPHEQFF. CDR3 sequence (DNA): TGTGCCAGCAGAAGACTAGCGGGAGATCCTCATGAGCAGTTCTTC.

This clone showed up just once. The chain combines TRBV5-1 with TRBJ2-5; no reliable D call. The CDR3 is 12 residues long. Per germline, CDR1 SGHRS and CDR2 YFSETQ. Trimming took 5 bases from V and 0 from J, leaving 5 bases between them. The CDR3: CASRPDQETQYF. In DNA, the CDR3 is TGCGCCAGCAGACCTGACCAAGAGACCCAGTACTTC.

The CDR3 DNA follows: TGTGCCAGTAGGTTTGGGGATGCCAGCTCCTACGAGCAGTACTTC. The encoded protein is CASRFGDASSYEQYF. The chain employs TRBV19 and TRBJ2-7; D gene uncertain. Germline CDR1 LNHDA, CDR2 SQIVND (reference sequence). This CDR3 contains 15 residues. V dropped 6 bases and J dropped 0 bases, with 15 bases sitting between them. Looking up the rest from reference TRBV19 and TRBJ2-7 gives the full variable domain: DGGITQSPKYLFRKEGQNVTLSCEQNLNHDAMYWYRQDPGQGLRLIYYSQIVNDFQKGDIAEGYSVSREKKESFPLTVTSAQKNPTAFYLCASRFGDASSYEQYFGPGTRLTVT.

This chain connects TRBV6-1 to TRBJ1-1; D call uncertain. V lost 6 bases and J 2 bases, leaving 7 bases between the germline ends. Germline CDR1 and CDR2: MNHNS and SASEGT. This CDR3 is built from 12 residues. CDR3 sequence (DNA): TGTGCCAGCAGGTCAGAAAACACTGAAGCTTTCTTT. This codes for CASRSENTEAFF.

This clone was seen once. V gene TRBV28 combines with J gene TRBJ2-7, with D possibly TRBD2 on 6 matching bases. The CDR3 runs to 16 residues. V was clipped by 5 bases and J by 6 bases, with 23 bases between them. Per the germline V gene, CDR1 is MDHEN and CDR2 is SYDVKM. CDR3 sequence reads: CASSNRLGDSPIEQYF. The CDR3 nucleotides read TGTGCCAGCAGTAACCGACTGGGGGACTCCCCCATCGAGCAGTACTTC. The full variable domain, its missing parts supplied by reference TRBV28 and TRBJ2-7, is DVKVTQSSRYLVKRTGEKVFLECVQDMDHENMFWYRQDPGLGLRLIYFSYDVKMKEKGDIPEGYSVSREKKERFSLILESASTNQTSMYLCASSNRLGDSPIEQYFGPGTRLTVT.

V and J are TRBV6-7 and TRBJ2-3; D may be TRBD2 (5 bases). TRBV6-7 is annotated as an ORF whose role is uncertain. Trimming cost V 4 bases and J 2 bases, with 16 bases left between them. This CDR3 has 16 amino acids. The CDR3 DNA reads TGTGCCAGCAGTTCCCTGCCCACTAGATTCACAGATACGCAGTATTTT. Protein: CASSSLPTRFTDTQYF.

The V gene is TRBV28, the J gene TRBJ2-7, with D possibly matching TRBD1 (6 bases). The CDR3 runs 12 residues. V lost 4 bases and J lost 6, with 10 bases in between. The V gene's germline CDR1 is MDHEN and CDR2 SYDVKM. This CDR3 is CASSSGVPEQYF. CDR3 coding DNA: TGTGCCAGCAGTTCAGGGGTCCCCGAGCAGTACTTC.

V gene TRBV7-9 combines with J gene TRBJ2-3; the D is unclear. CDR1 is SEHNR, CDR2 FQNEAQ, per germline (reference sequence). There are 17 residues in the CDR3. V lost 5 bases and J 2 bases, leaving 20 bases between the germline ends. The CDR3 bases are TGTGCCAGCAGCGCAGAAAACCGGGCCCTCCCCACAGATACGCAGTATTTT. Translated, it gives CASSAENRALPTDTQYF.

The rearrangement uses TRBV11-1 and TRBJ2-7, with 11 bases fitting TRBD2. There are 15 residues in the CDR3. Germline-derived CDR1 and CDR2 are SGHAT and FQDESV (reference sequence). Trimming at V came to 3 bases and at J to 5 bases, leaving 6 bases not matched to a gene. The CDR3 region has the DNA TGTGCCAGCAGCTTTACTAGCGGGAGTTGGAACGAGCAGTACTTC. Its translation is CASSFTSGSWNEQYF.

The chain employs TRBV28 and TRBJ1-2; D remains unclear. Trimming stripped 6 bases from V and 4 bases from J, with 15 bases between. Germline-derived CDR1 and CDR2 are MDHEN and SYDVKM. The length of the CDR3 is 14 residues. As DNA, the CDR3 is TGTGCCAGCAGCGATTATTCGGTTTCCTATGGCTACACCTTC. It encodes CASSDYSVSYGYTF.

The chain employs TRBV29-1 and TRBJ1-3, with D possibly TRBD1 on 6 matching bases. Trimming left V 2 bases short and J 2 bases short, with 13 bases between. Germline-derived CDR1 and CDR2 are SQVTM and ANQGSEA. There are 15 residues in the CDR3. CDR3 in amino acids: CSVEQPRGPGNTIYF. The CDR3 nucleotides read TGCAGCGTTGAACAACCCAGGGGCCCTGGAAACACCATATATTTT.

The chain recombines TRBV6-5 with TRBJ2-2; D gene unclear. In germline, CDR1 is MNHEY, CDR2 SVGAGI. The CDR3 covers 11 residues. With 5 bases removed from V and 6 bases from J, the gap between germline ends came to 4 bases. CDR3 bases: TGTGCCAGCAGTCTGGCCGGGGAGCTGTTTTTT. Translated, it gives CASSLAGELFF.

The CDR3 loop is CASSYRGRNEQFF. The CDR3 DNA reads TGTGCCAGCAGTTACCGGGGGCGGAATGAGCAGTTCTTC. The genes are TRBV6-5 and TRBJ2-1, with D possibly being TRBD1 or TRBD2 (6 bases each). The V gene's germline CDR1 is MNHEY and CDR2 SVGAGI. The CDR3 has 13 residues. V lost 2 bases, J lost 7 bases, and 9 bases lay in between.

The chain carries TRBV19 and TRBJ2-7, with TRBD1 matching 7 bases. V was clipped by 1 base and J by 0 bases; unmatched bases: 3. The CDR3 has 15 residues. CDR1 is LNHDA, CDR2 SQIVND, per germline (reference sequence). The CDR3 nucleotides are TGTGCCAGTAGTATAGCGAGGGGGCTCTCCTACGAGCAGTACTTC. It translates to CASSIARGLSYEQYF.

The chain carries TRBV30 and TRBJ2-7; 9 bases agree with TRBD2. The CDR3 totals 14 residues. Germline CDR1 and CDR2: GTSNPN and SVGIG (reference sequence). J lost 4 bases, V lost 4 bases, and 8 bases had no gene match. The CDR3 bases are TGTGCCTGGACCCTGGGAAGCGGGAGGTACGAGCAGTACTTC. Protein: CAWTLGSGRYEQYF. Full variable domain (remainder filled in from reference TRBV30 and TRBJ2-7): SQTIHQWPATLVQPVGSPLSLECTVEGTSNPNLYWYRQAAGRGLQLLFYSVGIGQISSEVPQNLSASRPQDRQFILSSKKLLLSDSGFYLCAWTLGSGRYEQYFGPGTRLTVT.

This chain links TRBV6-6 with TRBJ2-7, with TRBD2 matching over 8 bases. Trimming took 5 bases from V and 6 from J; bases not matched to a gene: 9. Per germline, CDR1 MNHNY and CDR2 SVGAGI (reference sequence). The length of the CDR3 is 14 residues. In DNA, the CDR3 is TGTGCCAGCAGTACGGGACTAGGTGCAAGCGAGCAGTACTTC. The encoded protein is CASSTGLGASEQYF.

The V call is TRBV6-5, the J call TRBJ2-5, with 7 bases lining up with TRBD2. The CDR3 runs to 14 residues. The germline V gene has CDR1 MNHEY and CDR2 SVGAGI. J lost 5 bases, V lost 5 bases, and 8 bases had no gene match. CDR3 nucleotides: TGTGCCAGCAGTCCCGCGCCCGGGGGGGAGACCCAGTACTTC. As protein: CASSPAPGGETQYF.

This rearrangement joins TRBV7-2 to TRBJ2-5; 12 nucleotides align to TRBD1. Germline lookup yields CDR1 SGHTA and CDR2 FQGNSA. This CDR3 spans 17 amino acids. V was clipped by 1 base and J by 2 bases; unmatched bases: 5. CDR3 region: CASSLVGQGALQETQYF. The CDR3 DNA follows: TGTGCCAGCAGCTTAGTGGGACAGGGGGCTTTACAAGAGACCCAGTACTTC.

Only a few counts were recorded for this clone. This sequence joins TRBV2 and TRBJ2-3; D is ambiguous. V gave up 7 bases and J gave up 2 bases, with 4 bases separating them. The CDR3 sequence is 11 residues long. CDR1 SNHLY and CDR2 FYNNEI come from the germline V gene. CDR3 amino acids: CASKDTDTQYF. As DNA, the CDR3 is TGTGCCAGCAAGGACACAGATACGCAGTATTTT.

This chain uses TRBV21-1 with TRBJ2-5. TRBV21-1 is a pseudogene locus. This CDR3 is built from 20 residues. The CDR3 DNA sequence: TGTGCCAGCAGCAAAGCTCCTCGCAGGTGGGGATACCGAAAACAAGAGACCCAGTACTTC. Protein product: CASSKAPRRWGYRKQETQYF.

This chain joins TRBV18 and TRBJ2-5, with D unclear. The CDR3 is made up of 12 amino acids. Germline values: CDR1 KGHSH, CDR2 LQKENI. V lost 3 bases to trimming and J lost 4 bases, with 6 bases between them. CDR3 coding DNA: TGTGCCAGCTCACCCTCACTAGAGACCCAGTACTTC. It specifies CASSPSLETQYF.

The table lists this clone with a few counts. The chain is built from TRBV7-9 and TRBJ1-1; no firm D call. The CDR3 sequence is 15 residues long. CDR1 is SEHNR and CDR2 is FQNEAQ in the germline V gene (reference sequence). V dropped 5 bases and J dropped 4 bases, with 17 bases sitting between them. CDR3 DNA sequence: TGTGCCAGCAGCAAAACCAGGCCCTTGGTCACTGAAGCTTTCTTT. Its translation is CASSKTRPLVTEAFF.

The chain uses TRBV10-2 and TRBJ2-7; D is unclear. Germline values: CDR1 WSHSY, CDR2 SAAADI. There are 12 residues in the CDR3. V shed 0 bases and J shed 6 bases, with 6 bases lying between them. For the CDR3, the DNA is TGCGCCAGCAGTGAGTCGGGGATCGAGCAGTACTTC. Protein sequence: CASSESGIEQYF.

The CDR3 is CASSLGQMYEQYF. In DNA form, the CDR3 reads TGCGCCAGCAGCTTAGGACAGATGTACGAGCAGTACTTC. The chain couples TRBV5-1 to TRBJ2-7; the D gene is possibly TRBD1 (6 bases). The germline V gene has CDR1 SGHRS and CDR2 YFSETQ. Trimming took 2 bases from V and 4 from J, leaving 10 bases between them. The CDR3 covers 13 residues. The variable domain in full, with the rest retrieved from reference TRBV5-1 and TRBJ2-7, is KAGVTQTPRYLIKTRGQQVTLSCSPISGHRSVSWYQQTPGQGLQFLFEYFSETQRNKGNFPGRFSGRQFSNSRSEMNVSTLELGDSALYLCASSLGQMYEQYFGPGTRLTVT.

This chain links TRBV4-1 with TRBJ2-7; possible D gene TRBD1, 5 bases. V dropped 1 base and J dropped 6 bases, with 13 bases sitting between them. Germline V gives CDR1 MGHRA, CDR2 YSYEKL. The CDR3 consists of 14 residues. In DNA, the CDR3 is TGCGCCAGCAGCCAAGGTTTAGGGGCAGCCGAGCAGTACTTC. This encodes CASSQGLGAAEQYF.

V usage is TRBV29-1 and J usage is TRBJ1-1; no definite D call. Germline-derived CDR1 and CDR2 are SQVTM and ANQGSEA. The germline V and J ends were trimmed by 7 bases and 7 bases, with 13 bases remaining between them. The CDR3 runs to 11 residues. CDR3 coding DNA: TGCAGCGCCACGTGGGCGAATGAAGCTTTCTTT. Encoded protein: CSATWANEAFF.

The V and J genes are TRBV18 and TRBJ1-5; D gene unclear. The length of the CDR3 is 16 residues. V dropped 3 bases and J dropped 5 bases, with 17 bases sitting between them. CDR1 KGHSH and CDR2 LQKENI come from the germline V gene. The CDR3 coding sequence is TGTGCCAGCTCACCTCAACCCGGGGAGGTAGATCAGCCCCAGCATTTT. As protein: CASSPQPGEVDQPQHF.

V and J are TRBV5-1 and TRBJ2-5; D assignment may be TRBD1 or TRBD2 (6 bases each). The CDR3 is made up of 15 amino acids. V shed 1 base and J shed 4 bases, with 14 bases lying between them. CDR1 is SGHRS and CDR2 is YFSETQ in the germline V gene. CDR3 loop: CASSLLSGGAETQYF. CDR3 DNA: TGCGCCAGCAGCTTGTTGTCCGGGGGCGCAGAGACCCAGTACTTC.

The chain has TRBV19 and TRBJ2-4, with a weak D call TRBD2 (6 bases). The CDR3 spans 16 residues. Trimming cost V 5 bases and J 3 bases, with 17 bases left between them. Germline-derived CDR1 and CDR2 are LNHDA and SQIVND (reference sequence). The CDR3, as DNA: TGTGCCAGTAGTTTTTGGACTACGAACGACAAAAACATTCAGTACTTC. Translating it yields CASSFWTTNDKNIQYF.